The next 2 T cell receptor beta chains were all read from a single sample in a study of T cells expressing NK-cell markers. Following a re-call of the 5' RACE reads, TCRdb has one entry per CDR3 protein and lacks DNA. The sample table sets out about 300,000 distinct CDR3 sequences. Sequencing used blood T cells: a sorted CD56 or NKG2C T cell subset, CD4+ or CD8+ T cells, or bulk PBMC T cells (not recorded which). These receptors originate from a woman between 18 and 75 years old in good health.

The genes are TRBV12-3 or TRBV12-4 and TRBJ1-6. The CDR3 runs 13 residues. This CDR3 reads CASSLGWGGPLHF.

The rearrangement uses TRBV29-1 and TRBJ1-1; lacking DNA, the TRBD1 call made by TCRdb goes unchecked. Germline CDR1 SQVTM, CDR2 ANQGSEA. This CDR3 has 12 residues. CDR3 residues: CSVVSRVTEAFF.